This record covers a single T cell receptor beta chain. Its antigen is undetermined. CD45RO-negative, CCR7-selected cells formed the naive CD8 fraction, which excluded terminally differentiated effector memory CD45RA+ cells. The data originate from a study of shared clonotypes between healthy human individuals. Overall study context: CD4 naive cells filled three plates per donor, CD4 memory three, CD8 naive two and CD8 memory one. The study's findings and limits: Genetic and exposure-history diversity was limited by the small donor number.

The test was conducted at deep level. Replicate sorted-subset PCRs were loaded with approximately 190 ng DNA, about 31,000 T cell genomes. Repertoires were generated with immunoSEQ multiplex PCR, while TCRdb's copy carries only in-frame clones and drops some. This table has roughly 2,000,000 clones, roughly 95% appearing once. This CDR3 spans 14 amino acids. The V and J ends lost 0 bases and 6 bases respectively, with 10 bases between them. Germline assignment: CDR1 MNHEY and CDR2 SMNVEV (reference sequence). The sequence derives from a man between 18 and 29 years old in good health. Some clones in this sample may be carry-over from other donors' samples. This chain joins TRBV27 and TRBJ2-3, with D tentatively TRBD2 (5 bases). The source material was naive CD8+ T cells from PBMCs. The CDR3 bases are TGTGCCAGCAGTTTATCCAGCGGTGGGGATACGCAGTATTTT. It is translated as CASSLSSGGDTQYF.